A selection of T cell receptor beta chains follows, all from one sample in a study of tumor and adjacent non-tumor tissue in lung cancer. A single record per CDR3 protein comes from TCRdb applying MiXCR to the multiplex PCR reads. The repertoire consists of some 74,000 distinct CDR3 sequences, with roughly 72% occurring once and the leading ten covering roughly a tenth. Sequenced sample: lung tumor tissue. The receptors originated from a woman aged 40 to 49 with non-small cell lung cancer. The CDR3 runs from the conserved cysteine through the conserved F or W.

>TRBJ1-1|14|TRBV27
CASSSGLRESEAFF
>TRBJ2-1|13|TRBV2
CAIRATEYNEQFF
>TRBJ2-7|13|TRBV20-1
CSLSRVGSDEQYF
>TRBJ2-7|14|TRBV11-2
CTSGLQLAVHEQYF
>TRBJ2-5|15|TRBV7-9
CVSSGGLAPGKTQYF
>TRBJ1-2|15|TRBV5-5
CLSSLESGKARGYTF
>TRBJ2-2|14|TRBV11-3
CASSFRHRTGELFF
>TRBJ2-5|18|TRBV7-9
CASSQLHTATGGRETQYF
>TRBJ1-1|12|TRBV6-5
CASCNRGPEAFF
>TRBJ2-4|13|TRBV20-1
CSAPTGDQNIQYF
>TRBJ2-3|16|TRBV12-3/TRBV12-4
CASTSQVLEGFQTQYF
>TRBJ1-6|14|TRBV20-1
CSANPSGVNSPLHF
>TRBJ2-7|16|TRBV5-1
CANSFGQGGDRFEQYF
>TRBJ2-7|12|TRBV29-1
CSVTDGPYEQHF
>TRBJ1-1|16|TRBV6-1
CVSSESTWVGDTEAFF
>TRBJ2-1|14|TRBV29-1
CSAARLANSNEQFF
>TRBJ1-1|11|TRBV20-1
CSARESGEAFF
>TRBJ1-2|15|TRBV6-6
CASSPLGVRGYGYTF
>TRBJ2-3|16|TRBV11-3
CASSRGIAGAGDTHYF
>TRBJ2-1|16|TRBV7-9
CTSSPAGQGAGNEQFF
>TRBJ1-1|13|TRBV5-4
CASSLEEYTEALF
>TRBJ2-5|14|TRBV29-1
CSVVWDAPQETRYF
>TRBJ2-1|11|TRBV2
CASRNYNEQFF
>TRBJ2-6|15|TRBV29-1
CNVSTGGSGANVLIF
>TRBJ2-3|15|TRBV11-2
CTSSLGISGTDTQYF
>TRBJ2-3|14|TRBV5-1
CASSLGGSLDTQYF
>TRBJ2-5|15|TRBV20-1
CSASRGSGGQETQYF
>TRBJ1-1|14|TRBV6-5
CASSSLGPDTGAFF
>TRBJ2-3|15|TRBV5-5
CASNPGGTVTDTQYF
>TRBJ1-2|13|TRBV14
CASSQGPNYGYIF
>TRBJ2-1|15|TRBV4-1
CASSPTIGGALEQLF
>TRBJ2-1|12|TRBV25-1
CASSGLYNVQFF
>TRBJ2-1|15|TRBV11-2
CASCLDPSGRVEQLF
>TRBJ1-5|15|TRBV20-1
CSTRDLRRGHQPQHF
>TRBJ1-5|15|TRBV5-6
CASSFRGAGNQSQHF
>TRBJ2-3|12|TRBV6-2/TRBV6-3
CVSKESTDRQYF
>TRBJ2-7|14|TRBV20-1
CSASPLGFTYEQYF
>TRBJ2-3|16|TRBV28
CSSSFGTSGDPDTRYF
>TRBJ2-1|12|TRBV20-1
CSASEGTDEQFF